One and the same sample provided the 8 T cell receptor beta chains below, sequenced in a study of PD-1 blockade in mismatch repair-deficient tumors (dated by TCRdb to about 2017). Library preparation employed the immunoSEQ multiplex PCR assay. The immuneACCESS repertoire file appears here via TCRdb, limited to in-frame rearrangements. These files lack a portion of the clones; in checked studies, under half of the deficit traces to unresolved V genes, and the cause of the others is not known. Recorded for this sample are approximately 120,000 clones; 86% of them occurred a single time. Approximately 15% of the sample comes from the top ten. The sequencing here drew on peripheral blood, taken 44 weeks after starting pembrolizumab. These TCRs come from an adult with mismatch repair-deficient cancer.

V is TRBV7-9 and J is TRBJ1-3; D is perhaps TRBD1 (6 bases). Trimming stripped 5 bases from V and 0 bases from J, with 17 bases between. Germline assignment: CDR1 SEHNR and CDR2 FQNEAQ (reference sequence). The CDR3 has 17 amino acids. This CDR3 reads CASSPLVGAISGNTIYF. The CDR3 bases are TGTGCCAGCAGCCCCTTGGTGGGGGCTATCTCTGGAAACACCATATATTTT.

This rearrangement joins TRBV30 to TRBJ2-5; D gene unclear. CDR3 length equals 13 residues. Trimming stripped 0 bases from V and 5 bases from J, with 10 bases between. Germline V CDR1 and CDR2: GTSNPN, SVGIG (reference sequence). CDR3 DNA: TGTGCCTGGAGTGTAATGGCGACGGAGACCCAGTACTTC. Translation: CAWSVMATETQYF.

This chain links TRBV5-1 with TRBJ2-5, with D perhaps matching TRBD1 or TRBD2 (6 bases each). V lost 4 bases and J lost 4, with 29 bases in between. The CDR3 has 19 amino acids. Germline loops: CDR1 SGHRS, CDR2 YFSETQ. Here the CDR3 DNA reads TGCGCCAGCAGCCCCAGACAGGACTACCAGGTCCCCTGGGGAGAGACCCAGTACTTC. Its translation is CASSPRQDYQVPWGETQYF.

The chain is built from TRBV7-9 and TRBJ2-3; no clear D. The ends were cut back, 5 bases at V and 2 bases at J, with 11 bases in the middle. The CDR3 extends over 14 amino acids. Germline CDR1 is SEHNR and CDR2 is FQNEAQ (reference sequence). CDR3 in amino acids: CASSPMATTDTQYF. CDR3 bases: TGTGCCAGCAGCCCCATGGCTACCACAGATACGCAGTATTTT.

The V call is TRBV7-8, the J call TRBJ1-1; possible D gene TRBD1, 6 bases. The CDR3 is made up of 17 amino acids. Deletions cut 1 base from V and 2 bases from J, with 17 bases between. Germline V gene sequence: CDR1 SGHVS, CDR2 FQNEAQ. CDR3 loop: CASSLEGGSFSNTEAFF. The CDR3 coding sequence is TGTGCCAGCAGCTTAGAGGGGGGGAGCTTCTCAAACACTGAAGCTTTCTTT.

The rearrangement uses TRBV7-2 and TRBJ2-1, with no clear D. V dropped 5 bases and J dropped 0 bases, with 11 bases sitting between them. The CDR3 has 15 residues. Per the germline V gene, CDR1 is SGHTA and CDR2 is FQGNSA. The CDR3 DNA is TGTGCCAGCAGCCACAAGTATCCCTCCTACAATGAGCAGTTCTTC. The encoded protein is CASSHKYPSYNEQFF.

The chain joins TRBV5-4 to TRBJ2-2; D is undetermined. Trimming cost V 6 bases and J 5 bases, with 11 bases left between them. The CDR3 is 13 amino acids. Per germline, CDR1 SGHNT and CDR2 YYREEE (reference sequence). CDR3 DNA: TGTGCCAGCAATGTCCGTGGGACCGGGGAGCTGTTTTTT. Its protein is CASNVRGTGELFF.

The chain uses TRBV7-2 and TRBJ1-3, with D unclear. The CDR3 is made up of 13 amino acids. With 2 bases removed from V and 8 bases from J, the gap between germline ends came to 10 bases. Germline V gene lookup returns CDR1 SGHTA and CDR2 FQGNSA. The CDR3 sequence: CASSLMARDTIYF. The DNA for the CDR3 is TGTGCCAGCAGCTTAATGGCCCGGGACACCATATATTTT.